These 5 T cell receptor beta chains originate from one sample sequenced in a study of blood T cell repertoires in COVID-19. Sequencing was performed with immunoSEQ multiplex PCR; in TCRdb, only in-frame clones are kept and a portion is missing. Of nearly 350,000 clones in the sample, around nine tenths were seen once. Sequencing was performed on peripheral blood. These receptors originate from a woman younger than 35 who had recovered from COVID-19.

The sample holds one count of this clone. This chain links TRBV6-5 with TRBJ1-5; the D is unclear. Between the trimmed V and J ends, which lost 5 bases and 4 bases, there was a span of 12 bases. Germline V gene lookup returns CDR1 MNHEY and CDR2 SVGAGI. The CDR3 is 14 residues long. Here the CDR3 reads CASSPDGGNQPQHF. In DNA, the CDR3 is TGTGCCAGCAGTCCTGACGGAGGTAATCAGCCCCAGCATTTT.

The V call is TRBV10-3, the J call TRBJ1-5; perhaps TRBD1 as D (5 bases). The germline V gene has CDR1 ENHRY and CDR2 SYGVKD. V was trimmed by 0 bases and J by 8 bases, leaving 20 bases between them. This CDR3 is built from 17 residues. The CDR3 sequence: CAISESQDTLAIKPQHF. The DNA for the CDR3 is TGTGCCATCAGTGAGTCGCAGGACACATTAGCAATCAAGCCCCAGCATTTT.

DNA of the CDR3: TGTGCCAGTAGTATTAGTGGTGGTCGGAACTATGGCTACACCTTC. Translation gives CASSISGGRNYGYTF. V and J are TRBV19 and TRBJ1-2; D remains unclear. CDR3 length: 15 residues. V gave up 3 bases and J gave up 2 bases, with 13 bases separating them. Germline assignment: CDR1 LNHDA and CDR2 SQIVND (reference sequence).

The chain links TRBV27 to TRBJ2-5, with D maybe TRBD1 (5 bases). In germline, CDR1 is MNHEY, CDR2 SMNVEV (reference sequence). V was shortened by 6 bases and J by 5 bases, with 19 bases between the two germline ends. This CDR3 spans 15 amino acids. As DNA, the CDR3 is TGTGCCAGCAGCCCTGAGACAGTACCCCGGGAGACCCAGTACTTC. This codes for CASSPETVPRETQYF.

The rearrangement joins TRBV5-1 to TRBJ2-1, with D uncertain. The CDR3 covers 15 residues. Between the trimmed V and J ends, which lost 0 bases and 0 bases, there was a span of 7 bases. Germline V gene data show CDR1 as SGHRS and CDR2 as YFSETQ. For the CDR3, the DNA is TGCGCCAGCAGCTTGGTCCGGAGCTCCTACAATGAGCAGTTCTTC. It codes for CASSLVRSSYNEQFF.